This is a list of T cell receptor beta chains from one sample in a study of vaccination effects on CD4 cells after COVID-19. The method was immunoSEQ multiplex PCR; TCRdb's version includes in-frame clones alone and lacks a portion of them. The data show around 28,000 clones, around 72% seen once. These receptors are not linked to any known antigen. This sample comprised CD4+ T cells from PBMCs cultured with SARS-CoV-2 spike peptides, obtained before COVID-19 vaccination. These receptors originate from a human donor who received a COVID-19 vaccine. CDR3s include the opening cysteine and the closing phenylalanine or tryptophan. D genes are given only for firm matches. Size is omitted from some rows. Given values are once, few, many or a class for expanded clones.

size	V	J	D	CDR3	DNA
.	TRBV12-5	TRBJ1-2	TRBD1	CAPTSDRGQSGYTF	TGTGCTCCCACTTCGGACAGGGGGCAAAGCGGCTACACCTTC
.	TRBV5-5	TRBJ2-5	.	CASSPQWETQYF	TGTGCCAGCAGCCCTCAGTGGGAGACCCAGTACTTC
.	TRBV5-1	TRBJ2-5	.	CASSLGILQETQYF	TGCGCCAGCAGCTTAGGGATACTCCAAGAGACCCAGTACTTC
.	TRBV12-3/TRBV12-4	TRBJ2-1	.	CASSFFGAGEQFF	TGTGCCAGCAGTTTTTTCGGGGCGGGTGAGCAGTTCTTC
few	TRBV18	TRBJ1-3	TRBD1	CASSPRTGAGNTIYF	TGTGCCAGCTCACCTAGGACAGGGGCTGGAAACACCATATATTTT
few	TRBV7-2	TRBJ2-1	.	CASSSLGASYNEQFF	TGTGCCAGCAGCTCTTTGGGGGCCAGCTACAATGAGCAGTTCTTC
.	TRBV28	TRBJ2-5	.	CAASLGETQYF	TGTGCCGCAAGCCTAGGCGAGACCCAGTACTTC
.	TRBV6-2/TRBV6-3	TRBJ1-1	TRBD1	CASSSSTGVTEAFF	TGTGCCAGCAGTTCCTCGACAGGGGTGACTGAAGCTTTCTTT
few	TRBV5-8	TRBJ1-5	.	CASSPWGGLNQPQHF	TGTGCCAGCAGCCCCTGGGGGGGGCTAAATCAGCCCCAGCATTTT
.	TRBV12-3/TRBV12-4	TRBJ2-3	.	CASRVSGPDTQYF	TGTGCCAGCAGAGTGTCCGGTCCCGATACGCAGTATTTT
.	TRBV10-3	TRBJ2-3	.	CATAGGTDTQYF	TGTGCCACGGCCGGGGGCACAGATACGCAGTATTTT
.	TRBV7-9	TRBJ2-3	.	CASSLAQGGFGGDTQYF	TGTGCCAGCAGCTTAGCGCAAGGGGGGTTCGGTGGAGATACGCAGTATTTT
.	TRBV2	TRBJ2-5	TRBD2	CASSERAGGSETQYF	TGTGCCAGCAGTGAAAGGGCGGGAGGATCAGAGACCCAGTACTTC
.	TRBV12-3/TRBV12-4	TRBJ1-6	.	CASSLQLGGPLHF	TGTGCCAGCAGCTTACAGTTAGGTGGACCCCTCCACTTT
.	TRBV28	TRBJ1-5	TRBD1	CASSPTGQGSNQPQHF	TGTGCCAGCAGTCCAACGGGACAGGGGAGCAATCAGCCCCAGCATTTT
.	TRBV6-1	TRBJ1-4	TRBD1	CASSELEGQGNEKLFF	TGTGCCAGCAGTGAACTGGAAGGACAGGGGAATGAAAAACTGTTTTTT
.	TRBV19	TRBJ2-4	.	CASSDPGSLAKNIQYF	TGTGCCAGTAGTGACCCGGGATCGTTAGCCAAAAACATTCAGTACTTC
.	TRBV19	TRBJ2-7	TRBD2	CASSTTWGGTSSYEQYF	TGTGCCAGTAGTACAACGTGGGGGGGGACGAGCTCCTACGAGCAGTACTTC
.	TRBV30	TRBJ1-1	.	CAWGNMNTEAFF	TGTGCCTGGGGGAACATGAACACTGAAGCTTTCTTT
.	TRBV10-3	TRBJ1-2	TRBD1	CAIRKGQGAYGYTF	TGTGCCATCAGGAAGGGACAGGGGGCCTATGGCTACACCTTC
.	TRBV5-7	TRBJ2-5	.	CASSGWCLLSRQETQYF	TGTGCCAGCAGCGGATGGTGCCTTCTGAGCCGGCAAGAGACCCAGTACTTC
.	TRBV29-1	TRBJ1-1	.	CSAGGWGTEAFF	TGCAGCGCTGGGGGCTGGGGCACTGAAGCTTTCTTT
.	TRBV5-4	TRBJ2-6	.	CASSPGLLSSGANVLTF	TGTGCCAGCAGCCCGGGACTCTTGAGCTCTGGGGCCAACGTCCTGACTTTC
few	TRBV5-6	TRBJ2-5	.	CASSLRTGETQYF	TGTGCCAGCAGCCTTCGGACGGGAGAGACCCAGTACTTC
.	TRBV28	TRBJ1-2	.	CASSSDNRAYGYTF	TGTGCCAGCAGCTCTGACAACAGGGCCTATGGCTACACCTTC
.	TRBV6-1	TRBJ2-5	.	CASSEAVSGAASGETQYF	TGTGCCAGCAGTGAAGCGGTATCAGGGGCCGCGTCGGGAGAGACCCAGTACTTC
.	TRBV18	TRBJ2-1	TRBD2	CASSFTSGGDNEQFF	TGTGCCAGCTCATTCACTAGCGGGGGTGACAATGAGCAGTTCTTC
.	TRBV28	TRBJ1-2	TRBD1	CASTPGDRSYGYTF	TGTGCCAGCACCCCCGGGGACAGGAGCTATGGCTACACCTTC
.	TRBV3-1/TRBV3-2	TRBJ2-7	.	CASSFTGYEQYF	TGTGCCAGCAGCTTTACAGGATACGAGCAGTACTTC
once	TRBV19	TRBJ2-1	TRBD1	CASSLNSDRGILWVNEQFF	TGTGCCAGTAGCCTAAATTCGGACAGGGGCATTCTGTGGGTCAATGAGCAGTTCTTC
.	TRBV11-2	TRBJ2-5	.	CASSLGRLETQYF	TGTGCCAGCAGCTTAGGGCGATTAGAGACCCAGTACTTC
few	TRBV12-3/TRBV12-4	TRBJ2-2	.	CASSFGGPGELFF	TGTGCCAGCAGTTTCGGGGGGCCCGGGGAGCTGTTTTTT
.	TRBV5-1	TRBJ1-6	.	CASSLIVHF	TGCGCCAGCAGCTTGATCGTCCACTTT
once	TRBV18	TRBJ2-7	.	CASSPPIYEQYF	TGTGCCAGCTCACCCCCGATCTACGAGCAGTACTTC
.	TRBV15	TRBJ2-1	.	CATGGYGGVNEQFF	TGTGCCACCGGGGGTTATGGGGGCGTCAATGAGCAGTTCTTC
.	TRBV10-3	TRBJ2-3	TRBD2	CASASGGGADTQYF	TGTGCCAGCGCTAGCGGGGGAGGTGCAGATACGCAGTATTTT
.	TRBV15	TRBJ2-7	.	CATSTRTISEQYF	TGTGCCACCAGCACACGGACTATCTCTGAGCAGTACTTC
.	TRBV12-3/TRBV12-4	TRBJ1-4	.	CASSSHLAGKLFF	TGTGCCAGCAGTTCCCACCTGGCGGGAAAACTGTTTTTT
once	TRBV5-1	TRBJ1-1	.	CASSPFGQGGVNTEAFF	TGCGCCAGCAGCCCCTTTGGGCAGGGTGGCGTGAACACTGAAGCTTTCTTT
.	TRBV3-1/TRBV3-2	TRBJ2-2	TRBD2	CASSQGGGHGELFF	TGTGCCAGCAGCCAAGGCGGGGGGCACGGGGAGCTGTTTTTT
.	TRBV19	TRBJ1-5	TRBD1	CASSMTGDQPQHF	TGTGCCAGTAGTATGACAGGGGATCAGCCCCAGCATTTT
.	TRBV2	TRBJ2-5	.	CASRRTGPYMYF	TGTGCCAGCAGGCGAACCGGCCCCTACATGTACTTC
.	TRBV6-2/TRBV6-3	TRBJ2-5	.	CASSRPMGETQYF	TGTGCCAGCAGTCGACCGATGGGAGAGACCCAGTACTTC
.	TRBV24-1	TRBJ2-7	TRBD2	CATTPGGAHDSYEQYF	TGTGCCACCACCCCGGGGGGGGCTCACGACTCCTACGAGCAGTACTTC
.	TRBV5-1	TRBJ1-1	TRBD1	CASSSGTGTEAFF	TGCGCCAGCAGCTCTGGGACAGGCACTGAAGCTTTCTTT
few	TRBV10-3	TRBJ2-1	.	CAISDGGGSYNEQFF	TGTGCCATCAGTGATGGGGGTGGTTCCTACAATGAGCAGTTCTTC
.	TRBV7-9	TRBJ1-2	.	CASSPVFWDKGILGYGYTF	TGTGCCAGCAGCCCTGTCTTCTGGGACAAGGGGATTCTGGGTTATGGCTACACCTTC
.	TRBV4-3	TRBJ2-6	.	CASSQHRAGANVLTF	TGCGCCAGCAGCCAACACCGGGCGGGGGCCAACGTCCTGACTTTC